This is a list of T cell receptor beta chains from one sample in a study of blood T cell repertoires in COVID-19. Generated by immunoSEQ multiplex PCR, the TCRdb table keeps only in-frame clones and is missing some. The table has 190,000 or so clones, around 87% seen once. The sequencing input was peripheral blood. All receptors derive from a man in his fifties or sixties who had recovered from COVID-19. CDR3s include the opening cysteine and the closing phenylalanine or tryptophan. The D gene is left open where the match is weak. The size field is filled for only some rows; it gives once, few, many or a size class.

v_call	clone_size	d_call	j_call	cdr3_nt	cdr3_aa
TRBV27	-	TRBD2	TRBJ2-3	TGTGCCAGCAGCGCCGGACTAGCGGGAGAGGTAGATACGCAGTATTTT	CASSAGLAGEVDTQYF
TRBV24-1	-	-	TRBJ1-4	TGTGCCACCAGTGATGCCCGAGAGAAGCGACGGAACCAGTTTTTT	CATSDAREKRRNQFF
TRBV30	-	TRBD1	TRBJ1-3	TGTGCCTGCGACAGGGGCTCTGGAAACACCATATATTTT	CACDRGSGNTIYF
TRBV5-1	-	-	TRBJ1-4	TGCGCCAGCAGCTTGGGACAGCCGATTAATGAAAAACTGTTTTTT	CASSLGQPINEKLFF
TRBV19	-	-	TRBJ2-7	TGTGCCAGTAAGACAAACTACGAGCAGTACTTC	CASKTNYEQYF
TRBV5-1	-	TRBD1	TRBJ2-2	TGCGCCAGCAACACTGGGGACAGTAACACCGGGGAGCTGTTTTTT	CASNTGDSNTGELFF
TRBV2	-	-	TRBJ1-1	TGTGCCAGCAGCTTTAACACTGAAGCTTTCTTT	CASSFNTEAFF
TRBV6-6	-	TRBD2	TRBJ2-7	TGTGCCAGCAGTCGCAGACTAGCGGAATTCTACGAGCAGTACTTC	CASSRRLAEFYEQYF
TRBV5-1	-	TRBD2	TRBJ2-7	TGCGCCAGCAGCTTCGGGACTAGCGGGGGCCAACCCTACGAGCAGTACTTC	CASSFGTSGGQPYEQYF
TRBV6-5	-	TRBD1	TRBJ2-5	TGTGCCAGCAGTTACGCGACAGGGGGAGGTCAAGAGACCCAGTACTTC	CASSYATGGGQETQYF
TRBV4-2	once	-	TRBJ2-2	TGTGCCAGCAGCCAAGAAGGACTCATCACCGGGGAGCTGTTTTTT	CASSQEGLITGELFF
TRBV11-3	-	-	TRBJ2-1	TGTGCCAGCAGCTTATTAGGGGATGGGGAGCAGTTCTTC	CASSLLGDGEQFF
TRBV18	-	-	TRBJ2-2	TGTGCCAGCTCACCAGAGGCAGGGGGGTACACCGGGGAGCTGTTTTTT	CASSPEAGGYTGELFF
TRBV28	-	-	TRBJ2-7	TGTGCCAGCAGTCCAGCAGGAGGGGACTACGAGCAGTACTTC	CASSPAGGDYEQYF
TRBV3-1/TRBV3-2	-	-	TRBJ1-4	TGTGCCAGCAGCCAAGATCGCTATCCGAGGACTAATGAAAAACTGTTTTTT	CASSQDRYPRTNEKLFF
TRBV19	-	TRBD1	TRBJ1-2	TGTGCCAGTACCGAAGGGGGACAGAGAGGAGTTTATGGCTACACCTTC	CASTEGGQRGVYGYTF
TRBV5-8	-	-	TRBJ2-1	TGTGCCAGCAGCCGTTATCTAGACCAAAGCTCCTACAATGAGCAGTTCTTC	CASSRYLDQSSYNEQFF
TRBV24-1	-	-	TRBJ1-1	TGTGCCACCAGTGATTTGAAGGCGGGGGACACTGAAGCTTTCTTT	CATSDLKAGDTEAFF
TRBV10-3	-	TRBD1	TRBJ1-5	TGTGCCATCAGCGCCACAAACAGGGGCCAAAGTCAGCCCCAGCATTTT	CAISATNRGQSQPQHF
TRBV3-1/TRBV3-2	-	-	TRBJ1-1	TGTGCCAGCAGCCAAGATGGGGGGGACTGGACTGAAGCTTTCTTT	CASSQDGGDWTEAFF
TRBV28	few	-	TRBJ2-7	TGTGCCAGCAGTTTAGCGGGGTCCGGGAGCTCCTACGAGCAGTACTTC	CASSLAGSGSSYEQYF
TRBV6-5	-	-	TRBJ1-3	TGTGCCAGCAGGCCATCAGGGGCTGCTGGAAACACCATATATTTT	CASRPSGAAGNTIYF
TRBV9	-	-	TRBJ1-4	TGTGCCAGCAGCGGCGGGAGTCGGGAAAAACTGTTTTTT	CASSGGSREKLFF
TRBV4-1	-	-	TRBJ2-1	TGCGCCAGCAGTGGCGGGACCTCCTACAATGAGCAGTTCTTC	CASSGGTSYNEQFF
TRBV11-2	-	-	TRBJ1-6	TGTGCCAGCAGCTTAGGGCAGGGCCTCAATTCACCCCTCCACTTT	CASSLGQGLNSPLHF
TRBV7-9	-	TRBD2	TRBJ2-1	TGTGCCAGCAGCCTTCTCGGTCTAGCGGGGGACAATGAGCAGTTCTTC	CASSLLGLAGDNEQFF
TRBV11-1	-	-	TRBJ1-1	TGTGCCAGCAGCTTAGACTGGGCAGGGTCTGAAGCTTTCTTT	CASSLDWAGSEAFF
TRBV19	-	-	TRBJ1-1	TGTGCCAGTAGTACCCCCTTGGAGAGGAAGACTGAAGCTTTCTTT	CASSTPLERKTEAFF
TRBV11-2	-	-	TRBJ1-1	TGTGCCAGCAGCTTAGACTTAGTAACTGAAGCTTTCTTT	CASSLDLVTEAFF
TRBV28	-	TRBD1	TRBJ1-2	TGTGCCAGCAGTACAACAGGGGGCGCCTACACCTTC	CASSTTGGAYTF
TRBV13	-	-	TRBJ2-4	TGTGCCAGCAGCCCCTCGCGGCAGGGGGGCAAAAACATTCAGTACTTC	CASSPSRQGGKNIQYF
TRBV5-1	-	-	TRBJ1-1	TGCGCCAGCAGCTTGGGAGCAGGGGCGATCACTGAAGCTTTCTTT	CASSLGAGAITEAFF
TRBV28	-	TRBD1	TRBJ2-7	TGTGCCACCGGACAGGGGACCTACGAGCAGTACTTC	CATGQGTYEQYF
TRBV6-5	-	TRBD1	TRBJ1-1	TGTGCCAGCAGTTACGCTCGACAGGGGAAGAACACTGAAGCTTTCTTT	CASSYARQGKNTEAFF
TRBV2	-	-	TRBJ2-1	TGTGCCAGCAGTGGTCCCCTGGGGGGGCAGTTCTTC	CASSGPLGGQFF
TRBV6-6	-	-	TRBJ1-4	TGTGCCCGTAGTCTGGCAGCTAATGAAAAACTGTTTTTT	CARSLAANEKLFF
TRBV7-9	-	TRBD1	TRBJ2-7	TGTGCCAGCAGCTCCGACAGGGGGCCGAGCTTTTCCTACGAGCAGTACTTC	CASSSDRGPSFSYEQYF
TRBV10-3	-	-	TRBJ1-1	TGTGCCATCAATGTCGCAGGGGACACTGAAGCTTTCTTT	CAINVAGDTEAFF
TRBV28	-	-	TRBJ1-2	TGTGCCAGCAGTTACTCCTGGAGTGGCTACACCTTC	CASSYSWSGYTF
TRBV6-6	-	-	TRBJ1-2	TGTGCCAGCAGTTACTCCCAGACTGATGGCTACACCTTC	CASSYSQTDGYTF
TRBV9	-	-	TRBJ2-1	TGTGCCAGCAGCCCCCGCGGGGACTACAATGAGCAGTTCTTC	CASSPRGDYNEQFF
TRBV19	-	TRBD2	TRBJ2-5	TGTGCCACCTCTACTTTAGCGGGGGGACAAGAGACCCAGTACTTC	CATSTLAGGQETQYF
TRBV27	-	TRBD1	TRBJ2-4	TGTGCGTCCGGCGACAGGGTAGCCAAAAACATTCAGTACTTC	CASGDRVAKNIQYF
TRBV6-6	-	-	TRBJ1-3	TGTGCCAGCAGTCACGGGGGTTCTGGAAACACCATATATTTT	CASSHGGSGNTIYF
TRBV5-1	-	-	TRBJ1-1	TGCGCCAGCAGCTTAGACAGCCTGAACACTGAAGCTTTCTTT	CASSLDSLNTEAFF